Here is one T cell receptor beta chain with its context. This sample was taken from a study of T cell changes during pregnancy in multiple sclerosis. Trimming pared 7 bases from V and 4 bases from J, leaving 16 bases between. This CDR3 comprises 15 residues. Germline CDR1 and CDR2: LNHDA and SQIVND (reference sequence). TCRdb's copy holds only in-frame clones and misses some; the assay was immunoSEQ multiplex PCR. The repertoire holds about 80,000 clones, with approximately 90% as singletons. The chain carries TRBV19 and TRBJ2-2; weak D call: TRBD2 (5 bases). This TCR came from a female donor with multiple sclerosis, enrolled in a pregnancy study. Sequenced here: peripheral blood, sampled before pregnancy. CDR3 protein: CASTRGRLSTGELFF. The DNA for the CDR3 is TGTGCCAGTACCCGAGGGAGATTGAGCACCGGGGAGCTGTTTTTT.